Below, 18 T cell receptor beta chains from the same sample are listed, as sequenced in a study of T-cell reconstitution after alpha-beta-depleted transplantation in children. Unique molecular identifiers were incorporated when the TCRbeta library was constructed. Using its own MiXCR run on the PCR reads, TCRdb lists one record per CDR3 protein. The sample contains around 600,000 distinct CDR3 sequences, 10% to 13% of which appear only once. Sequenced material: PBMCs from the stem cell graft donor, taken from the stem cell graft. The receptor set was obtained from a human donor who donated a stem cell graft to a child with acute myeloid leukemia.

This clonotype was seen a handful of times. This rearrangement joins TRBV6-1 to TRBJ2-1, with 13 bases identical to TRBD2. The V gene end was trimmed by 4 bases and the J gene end by 7 bases; junction bases not matched to a gene: 4. The CDR3 runs to 15 residues. Per germline, CDR1 MNHNS and CDR2 SASEGT. CDR3 nucleotides: TGTGCCAGCAGTGGTGGGACTAGCGGGATAAATGAGCAGTTCTTC. Amino acid sequence: CASSGGTSGINEQFF.

This clonotype was picked up many times. At one end the junction does not follow the germline gene, possibly because of a read error. The V call is TRBV5-1, the J call TRBJ2-5; D call uncertain. The CDR3 runs to 14 residues. Germline V gene data show CDR1 as SGHRS and CDR2 as YFSETQ. CDR3 sequence: CASSLSGGQETQYF. Here the CDR3 DNA reads TGTGCCAGCAGTTTATCCGGCGGCCAAGAGACCCAGTACTTC.

This clonotype appeared a few times. The rearrangement links TRBV5-6 to TRBJ2-7; the D gene is possibly TRBD1 (5 bases). The V and J ends lost 0 bases and 0 bases respectively, with 7 bases between them. The CDR3 extends over 14 amino acids. From germline, CDR1 is SGHDT and CDR2 YYEEEE. The CDR3, as DNA: TGTGCCAGCAGCTTGGAGGGGATCTCCTACGAGCAGTACTTC. It specifies CASSLEGISYEQYF.

The table lists this clonotype with many counts. The genes are TRBV29-1 and TRBJ1-2; weak D call: TRBD1 (5 bases). Germline CDR1 reads SQVTM; CDR2 reads ANQGSEA. CDR3 length: 15 residues. The germline V and J ends were trimmed by 6 bases and 1 base, with 18 bases remaining between them. CDR3 region: CSVPGGFTRNYGYTF. The DNA of the CDR3 is TGCAGCGTCCCGGGGGGGTTCACTCGTAACTATGGCTACACCTTC.

This clonotype was seen only a few times. Here the CDR3 DNA reads TGCAGTGCTGAACACCACAGCGGGAGTATAACCGAGCAGTACTTC. The encoded protein is CSAEHHSGSITEQYF. The V and J genes are TRBV20-1 and TRBJ2-7, with 8 bases that match TRBD2. Per germline, CDR1 DFQATT and CDR2 SNEGSKA (reference sequence). The CDR3 is 15 amino acids. J lost 6 bases, V lost 5 bases, and 15 bases had no gene match.

This clonotype came up a few times. The J gene is TRBJ1-2, the V gene TRBV20-1; TRBD1 matches 8 bases. Trimming cost V 6 bases and J 2 bases; bases outside gene matches: 20. The CDR3 has 18 residues. Germline values: CDR1 DFQATT, CDR2 SNEGSKA (reference sequence). The CDR3 nucleotides are TGCAGTGCACCCAACCCACTCACAAGACAGGGGAAGAACTATGGCTACACCTTC. Translation: CSAPNPLTRQGKNYGYTF.

The chain uses TRBV29-1 and TRBJ1-4; D not certain. CDR3 length: 13 residues. The germline V gene has CDR1 SQVTM and CDR2 ANQGSEA. The V end was cut by 4 bases, the J end by 7 bases, with 13 bases between. CDR3 loop: CSVADGSIEKLFF. CDR3 nucleotides: TGCAGCGTTGCGGACGGTTCTATTGAAAAACTGTTTTTT.

This clonotype came up many times. This rearrangement joins TRBV3-1 to TRBJ2-1, with 11 bases that match TRBD2. This CDR3 has 14 residues. The J segment lost 9 bases and the V segment lost 4 bases, leaving 5 bases of the junction unmatched. The germline gives CDR1 LGHDT, CDR2 YNNKEL (reference sequence). This chain's CDR3 is CASSPSSGRIEQFF. The CDR3, as DNA: TGTGCCAGCAGCCCCTCTAGCGGGAGGATTGAGCAGTTCTTC.

This clonotype was recorded many times. The chain carries TRBV7-2 and TRBJ2-7, with 9 bases matching TRBD2. Germline assignment: CDR1 SGHTA and CDR2 FQGNSA. The length of the CDR3 is 16 residues. Trimming removed 5 bases from V and 2 bases from J; junction bases left unmatched: 10. The CDR3 coding sequence is TGTGCCAGCAGCCCTCCCGGACTAGCGCGAACCTACGAGCAGTACTTC. Protein: CASSPPGLARTYEQYF.

The sample holds a few counts of this clonotype. V and J are TRBV7-8 and TRBJ2-2; 9 positions agree with TRBD2. Germline V gene lookup returns CDR1 SGHVS and CDR2 FQNEAQ. The V gene end was trimmed by 4 bases and the J gene end by 4 bases; junction bases not matched to a gene: 4. The CDR3 has 15 amino acids. The CDR3 nucleotides are TGTGCCAGCAGCTCGAGGACTAGCGCCACCGGGGAGCTGTTTTTT. This encodes CASSSRTSATGELFF.

This clonotype was recorded many times. V is TRBV6-1 and J is TRBJ2-3; 10 positions match TRBD1. This CDR3 spans 16 amino acids. Germline-derived CDR1 and CDR2 are MNHNS and SASEGT. V was clipped by 7 bases and J by 3 bases; unmatched bases: 10. The CDR3 nucleotides are TGTGCCAGCAAGCTCTCATGGGACAGGGGAACAGATACGCAGTATTTT. As protein: CASKLSWDRGTDTQYF.

This clonotype has only a few counts. The chain joins TRBV20-1 to TRBJ2-3; 11 bases fit TRBD2. Unmatched junction bases numbered 7, after V lost 4 bases and J lost 4 bases. The CDR3 is 15 amino acids. Germline values: CDR1 DFQATT, CDR2 SNEGSKA (reference sequence). The CDR3 DNA sequence: TGCAGTGCTACAACTAGCGGGAGCCCGGCAGATACGCAGTATTTT. Translation gives CSATTSGSPADTQYF.

The chain uses TRBV11-2 and TRBJ2-5; weak D call: TRBD2 (6 bases). The ends were cut back, 1 base at V and 5 bases at J, with 11 bases in the middle. The length of the CDR3 is 14 residues. Germline assignment: CDR1 SGHAT and CDR2 FQNNGV. This chain's CDR3 is CASSLAGTWETQYF. The CDR3 nucleotides read TGTGCCAGCAGCTTAGCCGGGACTTGGGAGACCCAGTACTTC.

This clonotype was counted ten times or more. V gene TRBV24-1 combines with J gene TRBJ2-1, with a possible D match to TRBD2 (6 bases). Trimming took 9 bases from V and 6 from J, leaving 11 bases between them. Germline-derived CDR1 and CDR2 are KGHDR and SFDVKD. The CDR3 totals 12 residues. Here the CDR3 DNA reads TGTGCCACCGGGGACTTTAGCAATGAGCAGTTCTTC. It specifies CATGDFSNEQFF.

The chain joins TRBV27 to TRBJ2-6; D call uncertain. Trimming took off 2 bases at V and 2 bases at J, with 16 bases between the two ends. Germline V gene data show CDR1 as MNHEY and CDR2 as SMNVEV (reference sequence). The CDR3 is 18 residues long. The CDR3 nucleotides read TGTGCCAGCAGTTTAAAAGCCTCCTTTAGAGCTGGGGCCAACGTCCTGACTTTC. Translation gives CASSLKASFRAGANVLTF.

The chain uses TRBV6-5 and TRBJ1-1, with 7 nucleotides matching TRBD1. Germline lookup yields CDR1 MNHEY and CDR2 SVGAGI. The V segment lost 1 base and the J segment 10 bases; nucleotides outside the gene matches: 9. CDR3 length equals 14 residues. CDR3: CASSYYEKGARAFF. The CDR3 DNA reads as TGTGCCAGCAGTTACTACGAGAAGGGGGCGCGAGCTTTCTTT.

The J gene is TRBJ2-7, the V gene TRBV20-1, with 13 bases matching TRBD2. The CDR3 runs 15 residues. Germline CDR1 is DFQATT and CDR2 is SNEGSKA (reference sequence). The junction had 8 bases not matched to a gene; V was cut back by 6 bases and J by 3 bases. The CDR3: CSAKTSGRVFYEQYF. CDR3 in DNA: TGCAGTGCCAAAACTAGCGGGAGGGTTTTCTACGAGCAGTACTTC.

The rearrangement joins TRBV7-9 to TRBJ1-4; a weak D match, TRBD1 (6 bases). CDR1 is SEHNR and CDR2 is FQNEAQ in the germline V gene (reference sequence). CDR3 length: 14 amino acids. Trimming cost V 5 bases and J 8 bases, with 15 bases left between them. CDR3 sequence: CASSPGRGREKLFF. The DNA for the CDR3 is TGTGCCAGCAGCCCCGGCAGGGGTCGCGAAAAACTGTTTTTT.